This T cell receptor beta chain was identified in a study of CD4 and CD8 cells across lung adenocarcinoma regions. Localized lung adenocarcinoma, a non-small cell lung cancer, affected the donors. The germline V gene has CDR1 MNHNS and CDR2 SASEGT. The CDR3 has 14 amino acids. MiXCR, run by TCRdb on the PCR reads, gives a single entry per CDR3 protein. The sample includes over 20,000 distinct CDR3 sequences, roughly 54% of them seen just once. V usage is TRBV6-1 and J usage is TRBJ2-3; possible D gene TRBD2, 6 bases. This receptor was obtained from a female donor with lung adenocarcinoma. The CD4 and CD8 labels of this study may be unreliable. The specimen was CD8+ T cells from the center of a lung tumor. CDR3 bases: TGTGCGGGCAGGAGCGGGCGGGCCTTAGGTACCCAGTATTTT. This gives the protein CAGRSGRALGTQYF.